The 11 T cell receptor beta chains in this list originate from one sample, sequenced in a study of beta chain features in type 1 diabetes. Expressed TCRB transcripts were sequenced, since all the RNA that had been isolated was reverse transcribed. The assay was immunoSEQ multiplex PCR, and TCRdb's table has in-frame clones only and misses some. The table lists fewer than 400,000 clones, roughly 8% of them singletons, with around 0.45% in the top ten. The sample was central memory CD4+ T cells from blood. The receptors stem from a woman younger than 35 in good health.

This clone was seen more than once but under ten times. The rearrangement joins TRBV29-1 to TRBJ2-1; D may be TRBD1 (6 bases). The V gene's germline CDR1 is SQVTM and CDR2 ANQGSEA. Trimming took off 4 bases at V and 4 bases at J, with 20 bases between the two ends. This CDR3 region has 16 residues. CDR3 residues: CSVGPTLNRVYNEQFF. The CDR3, as DNA: TGCAGCGTTGGCCCTACATTAAACAGGGTTTACAATGAGCAGTTCTTC.

This clone was seen a few times. The chain employs TRBV6-6 and TRBJ2-3; D perhaps matches TRBD2 (6 bases). With 0 bases removed from V and 4 bases from J, the gap between germline ends came to 11 bases. The CDR3 totals 15 residues. Per the germline V gene, CDR1 is MNHNY and CDR2 is SVGAGI (reference sequence). Here the CDR3 DNA reads TGTGCCAGCAGTTACTCGTTCACTAGCCCAGATACGCAGTATTTT. It codes for CASSYSFTSPDTQYF.

There are many counts of this clone. CDR3 bases: TGTGCCAGCCGGGGACTAGCGGAGACCGGGGAGCTGTTTTTT. Residues: CASRGLAETGELFF. The chain carries TRBV7-2 and TRBJ2-2; 11 bases are a match to TRBD2. From germline, CDR1 is SGHTA and CDR2 FQGNSA. The CDR3 consists of 14 residues. With 8 bases clipped from V and 5 bases from J, the junction kept 4 bases outside the gene matches.

V and J are TRBV10-3 and TRBJ1-2; D is unclear. Trimming removed 8 bases at V and 0 bases at J, with 16 bases between. The CDR3 has 15 residues. CDR1 is ENHRY, CDR2 SYGVKD, per germline. The CDR3 is CAIRPELRANYGYTF. DNA of the CDR3: TGTGCCATCCGCCCAGAACTGAGAGCTAACTATGGCTACACCTTC.

In this sample, this clone turned up a few times. J is TRBJ1-1 and V is TRBV4-3; D is unresolved. The CDR3 contains 17 residues. Per germline, CDR1 LGHNA and CDR2 YSLEER. Trimming shortened V by 0 bases and J by 0 bases, and 14 bases separated the two germline ends. CDR3 sequence: CASSQDWRKGMNTEAFF. Here the CDR3 DNA reads TGCGCCAGCAGCCAAGATTGGAGGAAGGGAATGAACACTGAAGCTTTCTTT.

This clone was counted between two and nine times. V is TRBV7-8 and J is TRBJ1-2, with TRBD1 matching 11 bases. V shed 5 bases and J 4 bases; nucleotides not matched to a gene: 6. Germline V gene sequence: CDR1 SGHVS, CDR2 FQNEAQ. This CDR3 is built from 15 residues. In DNA, the CDR3 is TGTGCCAGCAGCACACTGGGGACAGGGGGCTATGGCTACACCTTC. Residues: CASSTLGTGGYGYTF.

V gene TRBV19 combines with J gene TRBJ2-2; D uncertain. V was pared by 4 bases and J by 0 bases, with 9 bases between. This CDR3 has 15 residues. Germline CDR1 LNHDA, CDR2 SQIVND (reference sequence). This chain's CDR3 is CASSRTTTNTGELFF. CDR3 in DNA: TGTGCCAGTAGTAGGACGACAACGAACACCGGGGAGCTGTTTTTT.

This clone has a handful of counts. The rearrangement uses TRBV5-1 and TRBJ2-5; TRBD2 might be the D (5 bases). The J call may be in error: the DNA end matches TRBJ2-7 better. There are 12 residues in the CDR3. Germline V lookup: CDR1 SGHRS, CDR2 YFSETQ. The CDR3 bases are TGCGCCAGCAGTCGGGGTACCTACGAGCAGTACTTC. Protein: CASSRGTYEQYF.

This clone was seen only a few times. V usage is TRBV5-4 and J usage is TRBJ1-4; D perhaps matches TRBD1 (5 bases). The CDR3 is made up of 15 amino acids. The germline CDR1 and CDR2 sequences are SGHNT and YYREEE (reference sequence). V was shortened by 2 bases and J by 0 bases, with 8 bases between the two germline ends. CDR3 loop: CASSFDSATNEKLFF. CDR3 nucleotide sequence: TGTGCCAGCAGCTTCGACAGTGCAACTAATGAAAAACTGTTTTTT.

CDR3 in DNA: TGTGCCAGCAGTCAAAAAGCCGGGAGCCAGCGGGAGTTCAATGAGCAGTTCTTC. Encoded protein: CASSQKAGSQREFNEQFF. The chain employs TRBV4-2 and TRBJ2-1; 8 bases align to TRBD2. Trimming took 6 bases from V and 6 from J; bases not matched to a gene: 19. Germline V gives CDR1 LGHNA, CDR2 YNFKEQ. The CDR3 contains 18 residues.

The chain combines TRBV10-3 with TRBJ2-3; D may match TRBD1 or TRBD2 (5 bases each). V lost 4 bases and J 2 bases, leaving 16 bases between the germline ends. The CDR3 sequence is 16 residues long. The V gene's germline CDR1 is ENHRY and CDR2 SYGVKD. This chain's CDR3 is CAISALGETATDTQYF. CDR3 nucleotide sequence: TGTGCCATCAGTGCATTGGGGGAGACTGCCACAGATACGCAGTATTTT.